Shown below are 26 T cell receptor beta chains from a single sample sequenced in a study of identifying expanded T cells in peripheral blood. The method was immunoSEQ multiplex PCR; TCRdb's version includes in-frame clones alone and lacks a portion of them. The table includes 81,000 or so clones, 84% detected once. Sequencing was carried out using blood. The source of these receptors is a person between 18 and 69 years old in good health.

The chain carries TRBV7-6 and TRBJ1-3, with D hard to call. The CDR3 runs 14 residues. Germline-derived CDR1 and CDR2 are SGHVS and FNYEAQ. The V and J ends lost 1 base and 3 bases respectively, with 7 bases between them. CDR3 bases: TGTGCCAGCAGCTTAGACGGTGGTGGAAACACCATATATTTT. Its translation: CASSLDGGGNTIYF.

The chain uses TRBV4-2 and TRBJ1-2; TRBD1 is a possible D gene (6 bases). Between the trimmed V and J ends, which lost 0 bases and 4 bases, there was a span of 15 bases. Germline V gives CDR1 LGHNA, CDR2 YNFKEQ. The CDR3 has 16 residues. The CDR3 DNA reads TGTGCCAGCAGCCAAGAAGAACAAGGGGGAACCTATGGCTACACCTTC. Translated, it gives CASSQEEQGGTYGYTF.

The gene calls are TRBV11-2 and TRBJ2-7; 8 bases line up with TRBD2. Per the germline V gene, CDR1 is SGHAT and CDR2 is FQNNGV. CDR3 length equals 13 residues. The V and J ends lost 6 bases and 2 bases, in that order; junction bases with no gene match: 3. CDR3 sequence: CASSLGLAYEQYF. Here the CDR3 DNA reads TGTGCCAGCAGTTTGGGACTAGCCTACGAGCAGTACTTC.

This chain uses TRBV11-2 with TRBJ2-7; D is unresolved. The V gene's germline CDR1 is SGHAT and CDR2 FQNNGV. V gave up 4 bases and J gave up 3 bases, with 4 bases separating them. CDR3 length equals 11 residues. In DNA, the CDR3 is TGTGCCAGCAGCTCGAACTACGAGCAGTACTTC. Translating gives CASSSNYEQYF.

The sample holds a few counts of this clone. The V and J genes are TRBV11-3 and TRBJ2-7; 14 positions agree with TRBD2. J lost 6 bases, V lost 5 bases, and 6 bases had no gene match. The CDR3 extends over 15 amino acids. Germline V gene lookup returns CDR1 SGHNT and CDR2 YENEEA. The CDR3 spells CASSPGLAGVVEQYF. The DNA of the CDR3 is TGTGCCAGCAGCCCGGGACTAGCGGGAGTCGTCGAGCAGTACTTC.

This clone showed up many times. J is TRBJ2-7 and V is TRBV19; 10 bases are a match to TRBD1. Trimming at V came to 4 bases and at J to 6 bases, leaving 6 bases not matched to a gene. CDR1 and CDR2 (germline): LNHDA, SQIVND (reference sequence). The CDR3 is 14 amino acids. This chain's CDR3 is CASSSRTGGGEQYF. The CDR3 region has the DNA TGTGCCAGTAGTAGCCGGACAGGGGGAGGCGAGCAGTACTTC.

This clone was detected once. The chain employs TRBV19 and TRBJ2-7; D is unclear. Germline CDR1 is LNHDA and CDR2 is SQIVND (reference sequence). Trimming left V 1 base short and J 0 bases short, with 10 bases between. This CDR3 comprises 15 residues. The CDR3 spells CASSIGGTYSYEQYF. The CDR3 coding sequence is TGTGCCAGTAGTATAGGAGGCACCTACTCCTACGAGCAGTACTTC.

The rearrangement links TRBV7-2 to TRBJ1-2; maybe TRBD1 (5 bases). CDR1 SGHTA and CDR2 FQGNSA come from the germline V gene. The V end lost 1 base, the J end lost 4 bases, and 16 bases lay between the germline ends. The CDR3 length is 16 residues. CDR3 DNA: TGTGCCAGCAGCTTAGAGACGGGGGTGGCTCGCTATGGCTACACCTTC. Translation gives CASSLETGVARYGYTF. Full variable domain (missing parts from reference TRBV7-2 and TRBJ1-2): GAGVSQSPSNKVTEKGKDVELRCDPISGHTALYWYRQSLGQGLEFLIYFQGNSAPDKSGLPSDRFSAERTGGSVSTLTIQRTQQEDSAVYLCASSLETGVARYGYTFGSGTRLTVV.

CDR3 in DNA: TGTGCCAGCAGCGTAGGGGCCCTTAGCACAGATACGCAGTATTTT. Encoded protein: CASSVGALSTDTQYF. The chain joins TRBV9 to TRBJ2-3, with D uncertain. There are 15 residues in the CDR3. CDR1 SGDLS and CDR2 YYNGEE come from the germline V gene. V was pared by 0 bases and J by 0 bases, with 8 bases between. Using reference TRBV9 and TRBJ2-3 for the parts outside the CDR3, the full variable domain is DSGVTQTPKHLITATGQRVTLRCSPRSGDLSVYWYQQSLDQGLQFLIQYYNGEERAKGNILERFSAQQFPDLHSELNLSSLELGDSALYFCASSVGALSTDTQYFGPGTRLTVL.

This clone has a single count. CDR3 protein: CAWSAGTDNSPLHF. The CDR3 coding sequence is TGTGCCTGGAGTGCCGGGACGGATAATTCACCCCTCCACTTT. The rearrangement joins TRBV30 to TRBJ1-6, with D maybe TRBD1 (5 bases). V was shortened by 1 base and J by 5 bases, with 9 bases between the two germline ends. This CDR3 contains 14 residues. Looked up from germline, CDR1 is GTSNPN and CDR2 is SVGIG (reference sequence).

The V gene is TRBV4-3, the J gene TRBJ2-1; the D is unclear. The CDR3 has 16 amino acids. V was pared by 0 bases and J by 0 bases, with 9 bases between. Germline V gene data show CDR1 as LGHNA and CDR2 as YSLEER. The CDR3 region has the DNA TGCGCCAGCAGCCAAGAGCGCGCTAGCTCCTACAATGAGCAGTTCTTC. This encodes CASSQERASSYNEQFF.

V is TRBV19 and J is TRBJ1-1; 7 bases agree with TRBD1. The CDR3 contains 16 residues. J gave up 1 base and V 4 bases, and 9 bases lay outside the gene matches. In germline, CDR1 is LNHDA, CDR2 SQIVND (reference sequence). Written as DNA, the CDR3 is TGTGCCAGTAGTACCTTCCCTTACAGGGGGAACACTGAAGCTTTCTTT. Translating it yields CASSTFPYRGNTEAFF.

The CDR3 DNA follows: TGCGCCAGCAGCCCGACTGGGACCGGGGCTGAAGCTTTCTTT. Encoded protein: CASSPTGTGAEAFF. The chain is built from TRBV5-1 and TRBJ1-1; maybe TRBD1 (5 bases). CDR1 is SGHRS and CDR2 is YFSETQ in the germline V gene. This CDR3 has 14 amino acids. The V gene lost 4 bases and the J gene lost 6 bases, with 16 bases spanning the gap.

The gene calls are TRBV7-8 and TRBJ2-7; 9 bases match TRBD2. Unmatched junction bases numbered 8, after V lost 5 bases and J lost 3 bases. CDR3 length: 15 amino acids. CDR1 is SGHVS and CDR2 is FQNEAQ in the germline V gene. CDR3 region: CASSTREGHGYEQYF. In DNA, the CDR3 is TGTGCCAGCAGCACGCGGGAGGGCCACGGCTACGAGCAGTACTTC.

The chain uses TRBV6-5 and TRBJ2-7, with 8 bases aligning to TRBD2. In germline, CDR1 is MNHEY, CDR2 SVGAGI. V lost 3 bases, J lost 7 bases, and 5 bases stayed unmatched. This CDR3 has 13 amino acids. This CDR3 is CASSYAGGGEQYF. CDR3 DNA: TGTGCCAGCAGTTATGCGGGAGGTGGGGAGCAGTACTTC.

The V call is TRBV4-3, the J call TRBJ1-5; D is undetermined. The CDR3 spans 13 residues. From germline, CDR1 is LGHNA and CDR2 YSLEER. Trimming removed 0 bases from V and 5 bases from J, with 5 bases in between. The CDR3 here is CASSQDRDQPQHF. The CDR3 nucleotides read TGCGCCAGCAGCCAAGATCGGGATCAGCCCCAGCATTTT.

The chain combines TRBV7-2 with TRBJ2-7; D remains ambiguous. Germline V CDR1 and CDR2: SGHTA, FQGNSA. The CDR3 is 15 residues long. The V end was cut by 2 bases, the J end by 4 bases, with 15 bases between. The CDR3 sequence is CASSLQVGLVYEQYF. The CDR3 bases are TGTGCCAGCAGCTTACAAGTGGGGTTGGTATACGAGCAGTACTTC. The entire variable domain, with the rest obtained from reference TRBV7-2 and TRBJ2-7, is as follows: GAGVSQSPSNKVTEKGKDVELRCDPISGHTALYWYRQSLGQGLEFLIYFQGNSAPDKSGLPSDRFSAERTGGSVSTLTIQRTQQEDSAVYLCASSLQVGLVYEQYFGPGTRLTVT.

This clone was counted once. This chain joins TRBV2 and TRBJ1-1; D is undetermined. V lost 1 base to trimming and J lost 4 bases, with 19 bases between them. This CDR3 contains 17 residues. Per germline, CDR1 SNHLY and CDR2 FYNNEI. The CDR3 spells CASSEGQVMPSGTEAFF. Written as DNA, the CDR3 is TGTGCCAGCAGTGAAGGGCAGGTAATGCCATCGGGCACTGAAGCTTTCTTT.

The chain has TRBV25-1 and TRBJ2-3; 7 positions match TRBD1. Germline CDR1 and CDR2: MGHDK and SYGVNS. J lost 6 bases, V lost 6 bases, and 12 bases had no gene match. There are 15 residues in the CDR3. The CDR3 loop is CASSVTGVGRDTQYF. The DNA of the CDR3 is TGTGCCAGCAGCGTTACAGGGGTGGGCAGGGATACGCAGTATTTT.

The chain joins TRBV6-1 to TRBJ2-7; TRBD1 aligns across 7 bases. Looked up from germline, CDR1 is MNHNS and CDR2 is SASEGT. The trim removed 4 bases at V and 5 bases at J, leaving 5 bases unmatched. The CDR3 contains 13 residues. The chain's CDR3 is CASSGTTGNEQYF. For the CDR3, the DNA is TGTGCCAGCAGTGGGACGACAGGGAACGAGCAGTACTTC.

This chain uses TRBV19 with TRBJ2-6; D call uncertain. V shed 9 bases and J shed 6 bases, with 15 bases lying between them. CDR3 length: 14 residues. The germline gives CDR1 LNHDA, CDR2 SQIVND (reference sequence). Here the CDR3 reads CASTSQTAANVLTF. The CDR3 DNA reads TGTGCCAGCACTTCCCAGACGGCGGCCAACGTCCTGACTTTC.

The chain uses TRBV5-1 and TRBJ1-1; a possible D gene is TRBD1 (6 bases). V dropped 0 bases and J dropped 3 bases, with 15 bases sitting between them. Per the germline V gene, CDR1 is SGHRS and CDR2 is YFSETQ. CDR3 length equals 16 residues. The CDR3 DNA reads as TGCGCCAGCAGCTTGGTTCTTATAGGGGGTGACACTGAAGCTTTCTTT. It yields the protein CASSLVLIGGDTEAFF.

CDR3 residues: CASSIVGVAYEQYF. The CDR3 DNA reads TGTGCCAGTAGTATAGTGGGGGTGGCCTACGAGCAGTACTTC. This chain uses TRBV19 with TRBJ2-7; either TRBD1 or TRBD2 may fit D (5 bases each). Germline V gives CDR1 LNHDA, CDR2 SQIVND (reference sequence). The germline V and J ends were trimmed by 1 base and 2 bases, with 9 bases remaining between them. This CDR3 contains 14 residues. The full variable domain, with the rest looked up from reference TRBV19 and TRBJ2-7, is DGGITQSPKYLFRKEGQNVTLSCEQNLNHDAMYWYRQDPGQGLRLIYYSQIVNDFQKGDIAEGYSVSREKKESFPLTVTSAQKNPTAFYLCASSIVGVAYEQYFGPGTRLTVT.

The chain couples TRBV9 to TRBJ2-5; D uncertain. The V and J ends lost 4 bases and 2 bases respectively, with 9 bases between them. The CDR3 is 13 residues long. Germline lookup yields CDR1 SGDLS and CDR2 YYNGEE. CDR3 region: CASSPQNQETQYF. In DNA, the CDR3 is TGTGCCAGCAGCCCCCAGAATCAAGAGACCCAGTACTTC.

The V and J genes are TRBV5-6 and TRBJ2-7; D not certain. CDR1 SGHDT and CDR2 YYEEEE come from the germline V gene. V was shortened by 5 bases and J by 4 bases, with 16 bases between the two germline ends. The CDR3 is made up of 14 amino acids. CDR3 coding DNA: TGTGCCAGCAGTTATCCCGACGGAATATACGAGCAGTACTTC. Protein product: CASSYPDGIYEQYF.

J is TRBJ2-7 and V is TRBV4-1; tentatively, D is TRBD1 or TRBD2 (5 bases each). CDR3 length equals 14 residues. Trimming removed 4 bases at V and 2 bases at J, with 12 bases between. Germline values: CDR1 MGHRA, CDR2 YSYEKL. CDR3 coding DNA: TGCGCCAGCAGCCTCTCAACGGGACCCTACGAGCAGTACTTC. As protein: CASSLSTGPYEQYF.